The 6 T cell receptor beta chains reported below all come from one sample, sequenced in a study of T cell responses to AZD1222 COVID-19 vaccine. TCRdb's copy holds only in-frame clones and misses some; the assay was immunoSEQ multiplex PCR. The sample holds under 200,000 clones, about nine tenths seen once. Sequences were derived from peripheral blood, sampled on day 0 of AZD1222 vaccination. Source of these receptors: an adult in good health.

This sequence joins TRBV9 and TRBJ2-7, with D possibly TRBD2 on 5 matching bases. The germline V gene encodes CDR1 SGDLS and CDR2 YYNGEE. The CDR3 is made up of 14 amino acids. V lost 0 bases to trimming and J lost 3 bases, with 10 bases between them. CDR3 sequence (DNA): TGTGCCAGCAGCGTAGACCCGGGAAGCTACGAGCAGTACTTC. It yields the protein CASSVDPGSYEQYF.

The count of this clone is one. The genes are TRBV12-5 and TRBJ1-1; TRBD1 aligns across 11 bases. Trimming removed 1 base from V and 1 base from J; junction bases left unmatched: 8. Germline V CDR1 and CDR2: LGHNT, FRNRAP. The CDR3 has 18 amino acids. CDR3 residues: CASGLGDRGSGSNTEAFF. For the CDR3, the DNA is TGTGCTAGTGGTTTGGGGGACAGGGGGTCCGGGTCGAACACTGAAGCTTTCTTT.

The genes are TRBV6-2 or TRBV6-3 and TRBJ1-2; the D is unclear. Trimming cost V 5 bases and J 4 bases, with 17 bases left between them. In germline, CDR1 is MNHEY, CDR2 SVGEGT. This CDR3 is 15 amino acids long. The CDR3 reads CASSRGGGSPYGYTF. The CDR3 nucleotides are TGTGCCAGCAGTCGTGGAGGAGGCAGCCCCTATGGCTACACCTTC.

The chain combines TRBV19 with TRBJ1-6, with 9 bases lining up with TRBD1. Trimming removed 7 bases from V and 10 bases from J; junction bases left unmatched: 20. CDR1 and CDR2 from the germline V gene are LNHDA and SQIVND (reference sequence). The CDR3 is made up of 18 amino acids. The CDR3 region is CASTQPVGLDRGGSPLHF. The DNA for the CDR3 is TGTGCCAGTACCCAACCGGTGGGTCTGGACAGGGGAGGATCACCCCTCCACTTT.

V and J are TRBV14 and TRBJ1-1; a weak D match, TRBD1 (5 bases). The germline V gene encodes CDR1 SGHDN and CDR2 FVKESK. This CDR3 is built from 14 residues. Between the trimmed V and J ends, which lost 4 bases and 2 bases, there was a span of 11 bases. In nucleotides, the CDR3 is TGTGCCAGCAGCCGAAGGGGATCCAACACTGAAGCTTTCTTT. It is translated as CASSRRGSNTEAFF.

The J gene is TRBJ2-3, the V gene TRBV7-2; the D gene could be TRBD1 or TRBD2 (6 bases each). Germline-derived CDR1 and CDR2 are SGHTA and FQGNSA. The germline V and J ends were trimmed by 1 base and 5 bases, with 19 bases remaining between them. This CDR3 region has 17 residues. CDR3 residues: CASSLVGSGAAGDTQYF. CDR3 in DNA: TGTGCCAGCAGCTTAGTTGGGTCGGGGGCGGCGGGAGATACGCAGTATTTT. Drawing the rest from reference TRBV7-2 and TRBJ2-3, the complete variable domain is GAGVSQSPSNKVTEKGKDVELRCDPISGHTALYWYRQSLGQGLEFLIYFQGNSAPDKSGLPSDRFSAERTGGSVSTLTIQRTQQEDSAVYLCASSLVGSGAAGDTQYFGPGTRLTVL.